This TCR beta chain was retrieved from a study of control samples from healthy donors and cancer patients. Sequenced by immunoSEQ multiplex PCR; TCRdb stores in-frame clones only, minus some. Of 100,000 to 150,000 clones in the sample, around 93% were seen once. Germline CDR1 LNHDA, CDR2 SQIVND (reference sequence). J lost 0 bases, V lost 4 bases, and 6 bases had no gene match. This CDR3 has 16 amino acids. The sequence was collected from a woman aged 50 to 60 in good health. V usage is TRBV19 and J usage is TRBJ1-5; 7 bases match TRBD1. The sequenced sample consisted of blood. CDR3 DNA: TGTGCCAGTAGTAAACAGGGGTTAGGTAGCAATCAGCCCCAGCATTTT. It translates to CASSKQGLGSNQPQHF.